The rows below give T cell receptor beta chains drawn from one sample of a study of persistence of HIV-infected CD4 T cells. Their cognate antigens are unknown. Sequencing was performed with immunoSEQ multiplex PCR; in TCRdb, only in-frame clones are kept and a portion is missing. The table records 45,000 or so clones, about nine tenths of them present only once. This specimen was CD4+ T cells sorted from PBMCs after approximately 20-hour stimulation, taken from a patient who received antiretroviral therapy. The receptors stem from an adult woman with HIV who was CMV-seropositive. Each CDR3 is given with its conserved first and last residue. The D gene is left open where the match is weak. Clone size is stated in some rows and not others, as once, few, many or a class when expanded.

D	size	V	J	CDR3	DNA
-	once	TRBV6-1	TRBJ1-2	CASSESIAVYYGYTF	TGTGCCAGCAGTGAATCGATAGCTGTCTACTATGGCTACACCTTC
-	-	TRBV25-1	TRBJ2-3	CASSLLGGLTDTQYF	TGTGCCAGCAGTCTTCTGGGGGGTCTTACAGATACGCAGTATTTT
TRBD1	-	TRBV2	TRBJ1-1	CASGGRGRTEAFF	TGTGCCAGCGGTGGCAGGGGGCGGACTGAAGCTTTCTTT
-	-	TRBV5-4	TRBJ1-1	CASSVHGGMNTEAFF	TGTGCCAGCAGCGTACACGGGGGGATGAACACTGAAGCTTTCTTT
TRBD1	-	TRBV30	TRBJ1-5	CAWSVAGGRQPQHF	TGTGCCTGGAGTGTCGCAGGGGGCAGGCAGCCCCAGCATTTT
-	-	TRBV5-1	TRBJ1-2	CASSLYQGANYGYTF	TGCGCCAGCAGCTTATATCAGGGCGCTAACTATGGCTACACCTTC
-	-	TRBV18	TRBJ1-1	CASSPPPRGMNTEAFF	TGTGCCAGCTCACCCCCCCCTCGGGGCATGAACACTGAAGCTTTCTTT
-	-	TRBV12-3/TRBV12-4	TRBJ2-1	CASSLDYYNEQFF	TGTGCCAGCAGTTTAGACTACTACAATGAGCAGTTCTTC
TRBD1	-	TRBV5-1	TRBJ2-2	CASSWGQGTTGELFF	TGCGCCAGCAGCTGGGGACAGGGAACAACCGGGGAGCTGTTTTTT
TRBD1	-	TRBV7-3	TRBJ2-3	CASSARTGETDTQYF	TGTGCCAGCAGCGCCCGGACAGGGGAAACAGATACGCAGTATTTT
TRBD2	-	TRBV14	TRBJ2-1	CASSQDGTRGGAYNEQFF	TGTGCCAGCAGCCAAGATGGTACGCGGGGGGGCGCCTACAATGAGCAGTTCTTC
TRBD1	-	TRBV9	TRBJ2-3	CASSFQQGPQYF	TGTGCCAGCAGCTTCCAACAGGGGCCGCAGTATTTT
-	-	TRBV30	TRBJ2-2	CAWRSQGNTGELFF	TGTGCCTGGAGGTCCCAGGGGAACACCGGGGAGCTGTTTTTT
-	-	TRBV5-1	TRBJ2-5	CASSPEGEETQYF	TGCGCCAGCAGCCCGGAGGGGGAAGAGACCCAGTACTTC
-	once	TRBV4-1	TRBJ1-4	CASSQDGRGGRNEKLLF	TGCGCCAGCAGCCAAGATGGCCGGGGGGGGCGTAATGAAAAACTGCTTTTT
-	-	TRBV19	TRBJ1-4	CASSRDRVNEKLFF	TGTGCCAGTAGTCGGGACCGAGTAAATGAAAAACTGTTTTTT
-	-	TRBV30	TRBJ2-6	CAWSTGMRGANVLTF	TGTGCCTGGAGTACAGGGATGAGGGGGGCCAACGTCCTGACTTTC
-	-	TRBV9	TRBJ1-2	CASSVSYGGGGYTF	TGTGCCAGCAGCGTATCTTACGGGGGCGGCGGCTACACCTTC
TRBD1	-	TRBV12-3/TRBV12-4	TRBJ1-1	CASSKQGATEAFF	TGTGCCAGCAGTAAACAGGGGGCCACTGAAGCTTTCTTT
-	-	TRBV5-1	TRBJ1-5	CASSWDGNQPQHF	TGCGCCAGCAGCTGGGATGGCAATCAGCCCCAGCATTTT
TRBD2	-	TRBV7-3	TRBJ2-5	CASSLGGGAGETQYF	TGTGCCAGCAGCTTGGGCGGGGGGGCCGGAGAGACCCAGTACTTC
TRBD2	-	TRBV7-9	TRBJ2-5	CASSVLAGGLETQYF	TGTGCCAGCAGCGTCCTAGCGGGGGGTTTGGAGACCCAGTACTTC
-	-	TRBV2	TRBJ1-5	CASREPNQPQHF	TGTGCCAGCAGAGAACCCAATCAGCCCCAGCATTTT
-	-	TRBV2	TRBJ1-5	CASRPRVVGINQPQHF	TGTGCCAGCAGACCCAGGGTAGTAGGTATCAATCAGCCCCAGCATTTT
-	-	TRBV6-5	TRBJ1-3	CASSYSPGSSGNTIYF	TGTGCCAGCAGTTACTCGCCCGGAAGCTCTGGAAACACCATATATTTT
-	-	TRBV19	TRBJ2-1	CASSRLGQLGGNEQFF	TGTGCCAGTAGTCGCCTTGGACAGCTCGGGGGGAATGAGCAGTTCTTC
-	-	TRBV5-4	TRBJ1-2	CASSFGRGNYGYTF	TGTGCCAGCAGCTTCGGGCGGGGGAACTATGGCTACACCTTC
-	-	TRBV6-5	TRBJ1-1	CASSRDRTMNTEAFF	TGTGCCAGCAGTCGTGACAGGACCATGAACACTGAAGCTTTCTTT
TRBD1	-	TRBV5-1	TRBJ2-7	CASSFGQGIPYEQYF	TGCGCCAGCAGCTTCGGACAGGGGATCCCCTACGAGCAGTACTTC
-	-	TRBV9	TRBJ1-1	CASSVGQGLNTEAFF	TGTGCCAGCAGCGTAGGCCAGGGGCTGAACACTGAAGCTTTCTTT
-	-	TRBV25-1	TRBJ1-6	CASSEYPVGNSPLHF	TGTGCCAGCAGTGAATACCCAGTTGGGAATTCACCCCTCCACTTT
-	-	TRBV19	TRBJ1-3	CASSITSGSGNTIYF	TGTGCCAGTAGTATAACCTCAGGCTCTGGAAACACCATATATTTT
-	few	TRBV6-1	TRBJ1-2	CASSEPTRGYTF	TGTGCCAGCAGTGAACCGACGCGTGGCTACACCTTC
-	-	TRBV24-1	TRBJ1-5	CATTPGYNQPQHF	TGTGCCACCACTCCAGGGTACAATCAGCCCCAGCATTTT